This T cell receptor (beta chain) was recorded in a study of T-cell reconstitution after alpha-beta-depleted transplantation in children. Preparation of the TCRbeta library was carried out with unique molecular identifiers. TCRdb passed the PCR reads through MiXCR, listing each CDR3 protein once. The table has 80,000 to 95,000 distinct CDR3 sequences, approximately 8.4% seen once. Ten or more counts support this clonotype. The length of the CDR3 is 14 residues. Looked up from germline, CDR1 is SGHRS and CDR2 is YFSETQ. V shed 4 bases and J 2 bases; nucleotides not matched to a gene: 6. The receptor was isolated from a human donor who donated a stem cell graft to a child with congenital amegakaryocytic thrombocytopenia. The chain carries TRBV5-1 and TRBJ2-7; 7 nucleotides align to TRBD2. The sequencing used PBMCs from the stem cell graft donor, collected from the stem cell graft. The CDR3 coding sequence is TGCGCCAGCAGCCCTTTGGGAGGGACCTACGAGCAGTACTTC. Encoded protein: CASSPLGGTYEQYF.